Presented here are 9 T cell receptor beta chains from one specimen sequenced in a study of shared clonotypes between healthy human individuals. TCRdb's copy holds only in-frame clones and misses some; the assay was immunoSEQ multiplex PCR. There are approximately 2,000,000 clones in the sample; 85% to 95% occur only once, and 0.37% lies in the top ten. What was sequenced was naive CD4+ T cells from PBMCs. Subset in this sample: CD45RA+ positively selected. The receptors were gathered from a man aged 18 to 30 in good health. Some clones in this sample may be carry-over from other donors' samples.

This chain links TRBV9 with TRBJ2-7; D uncertain. Trimming removed 4 bases at V and 0 bases at J, with 8 bases between. The V gene's germline CDR1 is SGDLS and CDR2 YYNGEE. The CDR3 totals 13 residues. The CDR3 DNA follows: TGTGCCAGCAGCCCCCGGAGCTCCTACGAGCAGTACTTC. Its protein is CASSPRSSYEQYF.

A note on this clone: This specimen includes other DNA sequences encoding the same CDR3. The chain combines TRBV6-6 with TRBJ1-1; D is unresolved. The germline V gene has CDR1 MNHNY and CDR2 SVGAGI (reference sequence). This CDR3 contains 12 residues. V shed 0 bases and J shed 3 bases, with 2 bases lying between them. The CDR3 here is CASSYSDTEAFF. The CDR3 coding sequence is TGTGCCAGCAGTTACTCTGACACTGAAGCTTTCTTT.

This sequence joins TRBV2 and TRBJ2-1, with D possibly being TRBD2 (6 bases). This CDR3 contains 15 residues. V was clipped by 4 bases and J by 9 bases, with 19 bases between them. CDR1 and CDR2 from the germline V gene are SNHLY and FYNNEI. In DNA form, the CDR3 reads TGTGCCAGCAGTGCACCTCGAGTTAGCGGCAGTGAGCAGTTCTTC. Amino acids: CASSAPRVSGSEQFF. The full variable domain, completed using reference TRBV2 and TRBJ2-1, is EPEVTQTPSHQVTQMGQEVILRCVPISNHLYFYWYRQILGQKVEFLVSFYNNEISEKSEIFDDQFSVERPDGSNFTLKIRSTKLEDSAMYFCASSAPRVSGSEQFFGPGTRLTVL.

The CDR3 nucleotides are TGTGCCAGCAGTTACTCTCGACAAACTTTTGGAAACACCATATATTTT. As protein: CASSYSRQTFGNTIYF. The chain combines TRBV6-5 with TRBJ1-3; D is unclear. The CDR3 covers 16 residues. CDR1 and CDR2 from the germline V gene are MNHEY and SVGAGI. Trimming took off 0 bases at V and 3 bases at J, with 12 bases between the two ends.

The chain joins TRBV6-1 to TRBJ1-1, with D possibly matching TRBD1 (5 bases). CDR3 length equals 14 residues. CDR1 is MNHNS, CDR2 SASEGT, per germline. Trimming took off 6 bases at V and 0 bases at J, with 11 bases between the two ends. CDR3 DNA: TGTGCCAGCAGCCACGACAGTATGAACACTGAAGCTTTCTTT. This codes for CASSHDSMNTEAFF.

The rearrangement links TRBV7-2 to TRBJ1-2; no firm D call. This CDR3 is 13 amino acids long. Per the germline V gene, CDR1 is SGHTA and CDR2 is FQGNSA. V lost 2 bases and J lost 4, with 8 bases in between. CDR3 DNA: TGTGCCAGCAGCTTATTGGCGGCCTATGGCTACACCTTC. Amino acids: CASSLLAAYGYTF.

This chain joins TRBV7-2 and TRBJ2-3; TRBD2 matches at 12 bases. Germline trimming cut 3 bases from V and 6 bases from J; bases unmatched to any gene: 7. The CDR3 is 16 residues long. In germline, CDR1 is SGHTA, CDR2 FQGNSA. Written as DNA, the CDR3 is TGTGCCAGCAGCTTTGCCAGACTAGCGGGAGTTGATACGCAGTATTTT. Translating it yields CASSFARLAGVDTQYF.

The chain combines TRBV7-2 with TRBJ2-1; the D gene is possibly TRBD2 (5 bases). Germline-derived CDR1 and CDR2 are SGHTA and FQGNSA. The ends were cut back, 3 bases at V and 2 bases at J, with 14 bases in the middle. This CDR3 spans 16 amino acids. The CDR3 bases are TGTGCCAGCAGCTTGTACGGGGAGAGCGCCTACAATGAGCAGTTCTTC. Its protein is CASSLYGESAYNEQFF.

The gene calls are TRBV5-1 and TRBJ1-2, with D tentatively TRBD1 (5 bases). CDR1 is SGHRS and CDR2 is YFSETQ in the germline V gene. The CDR3 has 18 residues. Trimming stripped 0 bases from V and 3 bases from J, with 21 bases between. CDR3 in amino acids: CASSLALVSGRSDYGYTF. In DNA, the CDR3 is TGCGCCAGCAGCTTGGCCCTAGTATCAGGGAGAAGCGACTATGGCTACACCTTC.